This T cell receptor beta chain was sequenced during a study of somatic mutations in cytotoxic T cells in rheumatoid arthritis. Overall study: Some V beta antibody-stained T-cell populations were flow-sorted at nearly 100% purity, including V beta1+ cells sequenced for TCRB.

The V segment lost 1 base and the J segment 12 bases; nucleotides outside the gene matches: 2. This CDR3 contains 13 residues. Germline CDR1 and CDR2: SGHDN and FVKESK. The protocol was immunoSEQ multiplex PCR, while the TCRdb copy is restricted to in-frame clones and leaves out a portion. The sample has 20,000 to 25,000 clones, roughly 74% seen once. This sequence originates from an adult with rheumatoid arthritis. The chain recombines TRBV14 with TRBJ2-1, with TRBD2 matching 11 bases. The sample was CD8+ T cells sorted from blood. This CDR3 is CASSQVAGGWQFF. The CDR3, as DNA: TGTGCCAGCAGCCAAGTAGCGGGAGGGTGGCAGTTCTTC.